This T cell receptor (beta chain) was profiled in a study of blood T cell repertoires in COVID-19. Study as a whole: The United States, Italy and Spain were the sources of the acute and convalescent COVID-19 samples.

V lost 5 bases, J lost 1 base, and 11 bases lay in between. CDR1 LNHDA and CDR2 SQIVND come from the germline V gene (reference sequence). The CDR3 contains 14 residues. Clones were read by immunoSEQ multiplex PCR, and TCRdb kept only the in-frame ones, dropping some. The data show around 120,000 clones, 60% to 85% seen once. The chain is built from TRBV19 and TRBJ1-1; D may be TRBD1 (5 bases). The specimen sequenced was peripheral blood. The clonotype was recovered from a man between 65 and 80 years old with acute or convalescent COVID-19. DNA of the CDR3: TGTGCCAGTAGTTCGGGGGTACCGAACACTGAAGCTTTCTTT. Its translation: CASSSGVPNTEAFF.